The rows below give T cell receptor beta chains drawn from one sample of a study of Tregs in tolerant kidney transplant recipients. Measured with immunoSEQ multiplex PCR; TCRdb has only the in-frame clones, and not every one. The sample lists around 70,000 clones, roughly 92% occurring once. The source was CD8+ T cells from blood, collected before the transplant. The origin of the receptors is a human donor who received a combined kidney and bone marrow transplant. Each CDR3 is given with its conserved first and last residue. D genes are given only for firm matches. Clone size is not always given. Where it is, it says once, few, many or a class for expanded clones.

J gene | D gene | clone size | V gene | CDR3 protein | CDR3 DNA
TRBJ2-3 | TRBD2 | NA | TRBV4-3 | CASSQGGGLADTQYF | TGCGCCAGCAGCCAAGGGGGGGGGTTGGCAGATACGCAGTATTTT
TRBJ2-7 | TRBD2 | NA | TRBV29-1 | CSVRALGGYEQYF | TGCAGCGTTAGGGCCTTGGGGGGGTACGAGCAGTACTTC
TRBJ2-7 | NA | once | TRBV4-2 | CASSQNQGYEQYF | TGTGCCAGCAGCCAAAACCAGGGGTACGAGCAGTACTTC
TRBJ2-5 | TRBD1 | NA | TRBV19 | CASSTSRGSSQTQYF | TGTGCCAGTAGTACCTCCAGGGGGTCAAGTCAGACCCAGTACTTC
TRBJ1-4 | TRBD1 | NA | TRBV28 | CASSRRQGGGEKLFF | TGTGCCAGCAGTCGGAGACAGGGGGGCGGAGAAAAACTGTTTTTT
TRBJ2-7 | NA | NA | TRBV27 | CASSLQGLTLYEQYF | TGTGCCAGCAGTTTACAGGGTCTGACCCTGTACGAGCAGTACTTC
TRBJ2-1 | TRBD2 | NA | TRBV19 | CASSIVAGDYNEQFF | TGTGCCAGTAGTATAGTAGCGGGGGACTACAATGAGCAGTTCTTC
TRBJ1-1 | NA | NA | TRBV9 | CASSVGGLTMNTEAFF | TGTGCCAGCAGCGTAGGGGGACTTACGATGAACACTGAAGCTTTCTTT
TRBJ2-7 | NA | NA | TRBV5-1 | CASSLANSYEQYF | TGCGCCAGCAGCTTGGCTAACTCCTACGAGCAGTACTTC
TRBJ1-1 | NA | NA | TRBV19 | CASSKYEGVYTEAFF | TGTGCCAGTAGTAAATATGAGGGGGTATATACTGAAGCTTTCTTT
TRBJ2-3 | NA | NA | TRBV6-8 | CASSYPIGRGASTDTQYF | TGTGCCAGCAGTTACCCTATAGGGCGGGGAGCTAGCACAGATACGCAGTATTTT
TRBJ2-7 | NA | NA | TRBV13 | CASSLGLPEPHEQYF | TGTGCCAGCAGCTTAGGTCTACCGGAGCCCCACGAGCAGTACTTC
TRBJ1-2 | TRBD1 | NA | TRBV28 | CASTLRDSRLYGYTF | TGTGCCAGCACTCTCCGGGACAGCCGCCTCTATGGCTACACCTTC
TRBJ1-5 | NA | NA | TRBV21-1 | CASSPVNGDRLWISYHQPQHF | TGTGCCAGCAGCCCCGTGAACGGGGACAGGCTTTGGATTTCGTATCATCAGCCCCAGCATTTT
TRBJ2-4 | NA | NA | TRBV30 | CAWSERYTGFQYF | TGTGCCTGGAGTGAACGATATACGGGGTTTCAGTACTTC
TRBJ2-3 | NA | NA | TRBV6-1 | CASSAPRDPGSDTQYF | TGTGCCAGCAGTGCCCCACGAGACCCAGGCTCAGATACGCAGTATTTT
TRBJ2-1 | TRBD2 | NA | TRBV19 | CASSLLANSYNEQFF | TGTGCCAGTAGTTTACTAGCGAACTCCTACAATGAGCAGTTCTTC
TRBJ1-5 | NA | NA | TRBV29-1 | CSVWITRDSNQPQHF | TGCAGCGTTTGGATCACCAGGGATAGCAATCAGCCCCAGCATTTT
TRBJ1-5 | NA | NA | TRBV29-1 | CSAGTGLSQPQHF | TGCAGCGCGGGAACAGGGTTGTCCCAGCCCCAGCATTTT
TRBJ2-7 | TRBD2 | NA | TRBV6-1 | CASSGVAGYSYEQYF | TGTGCCAGCAGTGGGGTAGCGGGATATTCCTACGAGCAGTACTTC
TRBJ2-2 | TRBD1 | NA | TRBV7-9 | CASKQGDGGELFF | TGTGCCAGCAAGCAGGGGGATGGCGGGGAGCTGTTTTTT
TRBJ1-3 | NA | NA | TRBV5-6 | CASSFGGSENTIYF | TGTGCCAGCAGCTTCGGGGGTTCTGAAAACACCATATATTTT
TRBJ1-6 | NA | NA | TRBV27 | CASTGAVWNSPLHF | TGTGCCAGCACAGGAGCGGTATGGAATTCACCCCTCCACTTT
TRBJ1-5 | TRBD1 | NA | TRBV19 | CASTWTGNSNQPQHF | TGTGCCAGTACCTGGACAGGGAACAGCAATCAGCCCCAGCATTTT
TRBJ1-1 | NA | NA | TRBV6-9 | CASSYPTPTENTEAFF | TGTGCCAGCAGTTACCCGACCCCTACAGAGAACACTGAAGCTTTCTTT
TRBJ2-7 | TRBD2 | NA | TRBV2 | CASSVLRDYPSYEQYF | TGTGCCAGCAGCGTCCTCCGGGACTACCCCTCCTACGAGCAGTACTTC
TRBJ2-7 | TRBD1 | once | TRBV5-6 | CASCYWDRGLNYEQYF | TGTGCCAGCTGCTATTGGGACAGGGGGCTTAACTACGAGCAGTACTTC
TRBJ2-2 | NA | NA | TRBV7-6 | CASSLPGVPGELFF | TGTGCCAGCAGCTTACCAGGGGTCCCCGGGGAGCTGTTTTTT
TRBJ2-7 | TRBD2 | NA | TRBV6-5 | CASSYFGGGPVYEQYF | TGTGCCAGCAGTTACTTCGGGGGAGGGCCAGTATACGAGCAGTACTTC
TRBJ2-1 | NA | NA | TRBV4-3 | CASSQTVTGRFNEQFF | TGCGCCAGCAGCCAAACGGTGACAGGGAGGTTTAATGAGCAGTTCTTC
TRBJ1-1 | NA | once | TRBV5-6 | CASSLQTRYEAFF | TGTGCCAGCAGCCTACAGACACGATATGAAGCTTTCTTT
TRBJ2-7 | TRBD1 | NA | TRBV19 | CASSYGQGMSYEQYF | TGTGCCAGTAGTTACGGACAGGGAATGTCCTACGAGCAGTACTTC
TRBJ2-1 | TRBD2 | NA | TRBV29-1 | CSVEELIAGGRDEQFF | TGCAGCGTTGAAGAGCTAATAGCGGGAGGGCGGGATGAGCAGTTCTTC
TRBJ1-1 | NA | NA | TRBV15 | CATSRDPLFRGTEAFF | TGTGCCACCAGCAGAGATCCGTTATTCCGGGGCACTGAAGCTTTCTTT
TRBJ2-1 | NA | NA | TRBV6-5 | CASALGAGNEQFF | TGTGCCAGCGCCTTGGGAGCGGGCAATGAGCAGTTCTTC
TRBJ2-4 | TRBD2 | NA | TRBV28 | CATQSFGGEVQNIQYF | TGTGCCACCCAGAGTTTCGGGGGGGAGGTCCAAAACATTCAGTACTTC
TRBJ2-7 | TRBD1 | NA | TRBV2 | CASLSTDRVKNEQYF | TGTGCCAGCCTCTCGACCGACAGGGTCAAGAACGAGCAGTACTTC
TRBJ1-5 | NA | NA | TRBV15 | CATSQGTSNQPQHF | TGTGCCACCTCTCAGGGGACGAGCAATCAGCCCCAGCATTTT
TRBJ2-7 | NA | NA | TRBV5-5 | CASSLGGVTYEQYF | TGTGCCAGCAGCTTGGGGGGGGTCACCTACGAGCAGTACTTC
TRBJ1-1 | NA | NA | TRBV27 | CASALGGNTEAFF | TGTGCCAGCGCCCTAGGGGGGAACACTGAAGCTTTCTTT
TRBJ2-6 | NA | once | TRBV5-6 | CASGERNSHKRANVLTF | TGTGCCAGCGGAGAGCGCAATAGTCACAAGCGGGCCAACGTCCTGACTTTC
TRBJ2-5 | TRBD1 | NA | TRBV7-8 | CASSGTGVETQYF | TGTGCCAGCAGCGGGACAGGGGTAGAGACCCAGTACTTC
TRBJ2-7 | NA | NA | TRBV7-2 | CASSPAPGHYYEQYF | TGTGCCAGCAGTCCAGCGCCGGGACATTACTACGAGCAGTACTTC
TRBJ1-2 | TRBD1 | NA | TRBV29-1 | CTCCGTGAFCGYTF | TGCACCTGTTGTGGGACAGGGGCCTTTTGCGGCTACACCTTC
TRBJ2-7 | TRBD1 | NA | TRBV5-5 | CASSLYFDRAFYEQYF | TGTGCCAGCAGCTTGTACTTCGACAGGGCTTTCTACGAGCAGTACTTC
TRBJ2-1 | TRBD2 | NA | TRBV19 | CASSWSGRGLREQFF | TGTGCCAGTAGTTGGAGCGGGAGAGGATTAAGGGAGCAGTTCTTC
TRBJ1-1 | NA | NA | TRBV5-4 | CASSQGDFLAEAFF | TGTGCCAGCAGCCAAGGAGATTTTTTAGCTGAAGCTTTCTTT
TRBJ2-7 | NA | NA | TRBV7-9 | CASRPGLLYEQYF | TGTGCCAGCAGACCGGGTCTACTCTACGAGCAGTACTTC
TRBJ1-4 | NA | NA | TRBV9 | CASSGRDKDGEKLFF | TGTGCCAGCAGCGGCCGGGACAAGGATGGGGAAAAACTGTTTTTT
TRBJ2-6 | NA | NA | TRBV9 | CASSVTTGANVLTF | TGTGCCAGCAGCGTTACAACTGGGGCCAACGTCCTGACTTTC
TRBJ2-5 | TRBD2 | once | TRBV5-4 | CASSLEAGGWETQYF | TGTGCCAGCAGCTTGGAAGCGGGGGGGTGGGAGACCCAGTACTTC
TRBJ1-2 | NA | NA | TRBV7-8 | CASSLGIMAGPLEGYTF | TGTGCCAGCAGCTTAGGGATCATGGCGGGGCCGCTAGAAGGCTACACCTTC
TRBJ2-1 | TRBD2 | NA | TRBV7-9 | CASTLAGALDEQFF | TGTGCCAGCACCCTAGCGGGAGCCCTAGATGAGCAGTTCTTC